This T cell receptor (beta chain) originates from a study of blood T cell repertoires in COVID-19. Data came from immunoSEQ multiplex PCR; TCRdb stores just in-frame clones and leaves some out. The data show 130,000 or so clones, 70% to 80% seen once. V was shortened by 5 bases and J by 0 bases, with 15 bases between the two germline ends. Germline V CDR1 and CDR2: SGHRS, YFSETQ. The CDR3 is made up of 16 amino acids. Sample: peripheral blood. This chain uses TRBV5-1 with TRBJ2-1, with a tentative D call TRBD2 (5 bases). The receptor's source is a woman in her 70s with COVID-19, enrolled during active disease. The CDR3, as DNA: TGCGCCAGCAGTTCGGGAACGTGGAGCTCCTACAATGAGCAGTTCTTC. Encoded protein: CASSSGTWSSYNEQFF.